This T cell receptor (beta chain) is drawn from a study of blood T cell repertoires in COVID-19. The overall study: Sites across the United States, Italy and Spain contributed samples from acute and convalescent COVID-19. In each case, the material was cDNA or gDNA derived from T cells, B-cell-depleted T cells, or PBMCs.

Profiling relied on immunoSEQ multiplex PCR, and the TCRdb table lists in-frame clones only, not all of them. This repertoire shows 350,000 to 550,000 clones, around 88% found once; its top ten account for approximately 4.5%. The CDR3 consists of 17 residues. V was trimmed by 5 bases and J by 2 bases, leaving 19 bases between them. Germline assignment: CDR1 SGHVS and CDR2 FQNEAQ. This clone showed up just once. The clonotype originates from a woman aged 25 to 39 with acute or convalescent COVID-19. The source material was peripheral blood. The chain recombines TRBV7-8 with TRBJ2-1; possible D gene TRBD1, 6 bases. The CDR3 nucleotides are TGTGCCAGCAGCCCGTATTTTTGGGGGCCTACCTACAATGAGCAGTTCTTC. It codes for CASSPYFWGPTYNEQFF.